One sample yielded the 32 T cell receptor beta chains listed below, sequenced in a study of shared clonotypes between healthy human individuals (dated by TCRdb to 2019 to 2021). Library preparation employed the immunoSEQ multiplex PCR assay. TCRdb carries this immuneACCESS record with in-frame sequences only. Its versions omit some clonotypes, under half of them owing to an unresolved V gene in the studies checked, with the rest unexplained. In all, the sample holds 500,000 to 650,000 clones, and just over 75% of those were seen once. The ten largest account for around 11% of the sample. Material: PBMCs. The source is a middle-aged woman in good health. Some clones in this sample may be carry-over from other donors' samples.

V usage is TRBV7-9 and J usage is TRBJ2-7; possibly TRBD2 for D (5 bases). Trimming stripped 1 base from V and 7 bases from J, with 11 bases between. The CDR3 is 13 residues long. Germline-derived CDR1 and CDR2 are SEHNR and FQNEAQ (reference sequence). The CDR3 spells CASSLGISGEQYF. The CDR3 region has the DNA TGTGCCAGCAGCTTAGGAATCTCGGGGGAGCAGTACTTC. The complete variable domain, with remaining parts taken from reference TRBV7-9 and TRBJ2-7, reads DTGVSQNPRHKITKRGQNVTFRCDPISEHNRLYWYRQTLGQGPEFLTYFQNEAQLEKSRLLSDRFSAERPKGSFSTLEIQRTEQGDSAMYLCASSLGISGEQYFGPGTRLTVT.

The chain has TRBV5-1 and TRBJ2-3; D not certain. The CDR3 loop spans 14 amino acids. Trimming removed 7 bases from V and 0 bases from J, with 12 bases in between. Germline V gives CDR1 SGHRS, CDR2 YFSETQ. CDR3 sequence (DNA): TGCGCCAGCGATGAGTACGTTAGCACAGATACGCAGTATTTT. Its protein product is CASDEYVSTDTQYF.

V is TRBV18 and J is TRBJ2-1; TRBD2 agrees at 12 bases. CDR3 length equals 19 residues. J lost 1 base, V lost 3 bases, and 10 bases had no gene match. The germline V gene encodes CDR1 KGHSH and CDR2 LQKENI. In DNA, the CDR3 is TGTGCCAGCTCACCTGCTACTAGCGGGAGGCACCCGTCCTACAATGAGCAGTTCTTC. It encodes CASSPATSGRHPSYNEQFF.

In this sample, this clone turned up a few times. The V and J genes are TRBV29-1 and TRBJ2-5, with 7 bases fitting TRBD1. The CDR3 totals 13 residues. V was clipped by 6 bases and J by 4 bases; unmatched bases: 8. CDR1 and CDR2 from the germline V gene are SQVTM and ANQGSEA. CDR3 amino acids: CSVTGAGVETQYF. DNA for the CDR3: TGCAGCGTAACAGGGGCGGGTGTAGAGACCCAGTACTTC.

This clone was counted at least ten times. The gene calls are TRBV6-1 and TRBJ2-7, with a possible D match to TRBD1 (6 bases). The CDR3 has 12 residues. Looked up from germline, CDR1 is MNHNS and CDR2 is SASEGT. V was cut by 6 bases and J by 7 bases, with 13 bases left in between. Here the CDR3 DNA reads TGTGCCAGCAGGGGGGCCACGGGGGAGCAGTACTTC. It yields the protein CASRGATGEQYF.

The sample holds many counts of this clone. The identical CDR3 is also encoded by other nucleotide sequences in the sample. This chain joins TRBV9 and TRBJ2-2, with D unclear. From germline, CDR1 is SGDLS and CDR2 YYNGEE. The CDR3 runs 14 residues. The ends were cut back, 4 bases at V and 5 bases at J, with 12 bases in the middle. CDR3 in amino acids: CASSPSTDTGELFF. DNA of the CDR3: TGTGCCAGCAGCCCTAGTACAGATACCGGGGAGCTGTTTTTT.

In its sample, this clone was seen many times. The same CDR3 arises from other DNA sequences in this sample as well. This chain uses TRBV9 with TRBJ2-7; the match to TRBD1 covers 7 bases. The germline V gene encodes CDR1 SGDLS and CDR2 YYNGEE. V shed 0 bases and J 1 base; nucleotides not matched to a gene: 1. CDR3 length equals 14 residues. The CDR3, as DNA: TGTGCCAGCAGCGTAGGGGGACAGTCCTACGAGCAGTACTTC. Residues: CASSVGGQSYEQYF.

This clone has just a few counts. Other DNA sequences from this sample encode an identical CDR3 as well. The gene calls are TRBV11-3 and TRBJ2-3; 15 bases line up with TRBD2. Germline lookup yields CDR1 SGHNT and CDR2 YENEEA. Germline trimming cut 5 bases from V and 3 bases from J; bases unmatched to any gene: 3. The CDR3 loop spans 16 amino acids. The CDR3 here is CASSPGTSGRTDTQYF. The CDR3 region has the DNA TGTGCCAGCAGCCCCGGGACTAGCGGGAGGACAGATACGCAGTATTTT.

Regarding this clone: The same CDR3 arises from other DNA sequences in this sample as well. The chain is built from TRBV18 and TRBJ2-1; 9 positions agree with TRBD2. J lost 0 bases, V lost 3 bases, and 3 bases had no gene match. CDR1 and CDR2 from the germline V gene are KGHSH and LQKENI. The CDR3 covers 16 residues. In DNA form, the CDR3 reads TGTGCCAGCTCACCGACTAGCGGAAGCTCCTACAATGAGCAGTTCTTC. It yields the protein CASSPTSGSSYNEQFF. The entire variable domain, with the rest obtained from reference TRBV18 and TRBJ2-1, is as follows: NAGVMQNPRHLVRRRGQEARLRCSPMKGHSHVYWYRQLPEEGLKFMVYLQKENIIDESGMPKERFSAEFPKEGPSILRIQQVVRGDSAAYFCASSPTSGSSYNEQFFGPGTRLTVL.

The chain couples TRBV27 to TRBJ2-1, with no clear D. Trimming removed 4 bases at V and 3 bases at J, with 4 bases between. Germline V lookup: CDR1 MNHEY, CDR2 SMNVEV (reference sequence). This CDR3 spans 12 amino acids. CDR3 region: CASSSLYNEQFF. The CDR3 bases are TGTGCCAGCAGTTCCCTCTACAATGAGCAGTTCTTC.

The gene calls are TRBV13 and TRBJ2-2; 11 nucleotides line up with TRBD2. V lost 6 bases to trimming and J lost 3 bases; unmatched junction nucleotides: 9. CDR1 is PRHDT, CDR2 FYEKMQ, per germline (reference sequence). This CDR3 is 17 amino acids long. The CDR3 loop is CASSQLSGRAHTGELFF. The DNA of the CDR3 is TGTGCCAGCAGTCAACTTAGCGGGAGGGCACACACCGGGGAGCTGTTTTTT.

The chain links TRBV5-1 to TRBJ2-1, with D unresolved. This CDR3 spans 12 amino acids. V was pared by 0 bases and J by 9 bases, with 7 bases between. Per the germline V gene, CDR1 is SGHRS and CDR2 is YFSETQ. Here the CDR3 reads CASSLEWGEQFF. Written as DNA, the CDR3 is TGCGCCAGCAGCTTGGAATGGGGTGAGCAGTTCTTC.

About this clone itself: It differs at one base from a far larger clone, so likely a read error. The sample carries other DNA sequences with the same CDR3. CDR3 in DNA: TGTGCCAGTAGTATTGGGACAGGAGCTAACTATGGCTACACCTTC. Its protein product is CASSIGTGANYGYTF. V is TRBV19 and J is TRBJ1-2; 8 nucleotides align to TRBD1. This CDR3 region has 15 residues. The trim removed 3 bases at V and 0 bases at J, leaving 3 bases unmatched. Germline V gene sequence: CDR1 LNHDA, CDR2 SQIVND (reference sequence).

This clone turned up a few times. This chain connects TRBV7-8 to TRBJ1-6; D is perhaps TRBD1 (6 bases). The CDR3 extends over 14 amino acids. V was cut by 3 bases and J by 8 bases, with 11 bases left in between. Germline V lookup: CDR1 SGHVS, CDR2 FQNEAQ. The CDR3 here is CASSLGGSDSPLHF. The CDR3 DNA follows: TGTGCCAGCAGCTTGGGGGGCTCGGATTCACCCCTCCACTTT. Supplemented by reference TRBV7-8 and TRBJ1-6, the full variable domain reads GAGVSQSPRYKVAKRGQDVALRCDPISGHVSLFWYQQALGQGPEFLTYFQNEAQLDKSGLPSDRFFAERPEGSVSTLKIQRTQQEDSAVYLCASSLGGSDSPLHFGNGTRLTVT.

This chain joins TRBV18 and TRBJ1-2, with D unresolved. The CDR3 totals 13 residues. The germline gives CDR1 KGHSH, CDR2 LQKENI. The V end lost 5 bases, the J end lost 1 base, and 8 bases lay between the germline ends. The CDR3 here is CASSGDYNYGYTF. The CDR3 bases are TGTGCCAGCTCAGGGGATTATAACTATGGCTACACCTTC.

The chain has TRBV28 and TRBJ1-2, with D unclear. This CDR3 region has 12 residues. Trimming left V 3 bases short and J 6 bases short, with 8 bases between. Per germline, CDR1 MDHEN and CDR2 SYDVKM. The CDR3 nucleotides read TGTGCCAGCAGTTTGTGGCAGGATGGCTACACCTTC. This gives the protein CASSLWQDGYTF.

The chain joins TRBV12-5 to TRBJ2-1; TRBD2 matches 12 bases. The junction had 3 bases not matched to a gene; V was cut back by 0 bases and J by 6 bases. The CDR3 contains 16 residues. Germline loops: CDR1 LGHNT, CDR2 FRNRAP. The CDR3 sequence is CASGLVTSGSPNEQFF. CDR3 sequence (DNA): TGTGCTAGTGGTTTGGTGACTAGCGGGAGCCCCAATGAGCAGTTCTTC.

This chain links TRBV6-1 with TRBJ2-5; perhaps TRBD2 as D (6 bases). TRBJ2-7 explains the end of the DNA better; the J call may be wrong. The length of the CDR3 is 14 residues. Germline values: CDR1 MNHNS, CDR2 SASEGT. In DNA form, the CDR3 reads TGTGCCAGCAGTGTCGCCGGGGGCTCCTACGAGCAGTACTTC. Residues: CASSVAGGSYEQYF.

This clone was recorded once. The chain is built from TRBV5-1 and TRBJ2-3; TRBD2 matches at 12 bases. With V trimmed by 7 bases and J by 6 bases, 6 bases remained unmatched. This CDR3 is built from 14 residues. The germline V gene encodes CDR1 SGHRS and CDR2 YFSETQ. The CDR3 region has the DNA TGCGCCAGCCGGGCGCTAGCGGGAGGGGATACGCAGTATTTT. Encoded protein: CASRALAGGDTQYF.

This clone appeared many times. The chain combines TRBV10-1 with TRBJ2-7, with 7 bases fitting TRBD1. Per germline, CDR1 WNHNN and CDR2 SYGVQD (reference sequence). The CDR3 has 12 residues. Unmatched junction bases numbered 1, after V lost 5 bases and J lost 3 bases. This CDR3 reads CASSSGGYEQYF. The CDR3 DNA is TGCGCCAGCAGTTCAGGGGGCTACGAGCAGTACTTC.

CDR3 nucleotides: TGTGCCAGCAGGGCGACAGGGAGGCCGTACGAGCAGTACTTC. It is translated as CASRATGRPYEQYF. The chain couples TRBV6-5 to TRBJ2-7; TRBD1 might be the D (7 bases). This CDR3 is 14 amino acids long. V lost 6 bases and J lost 4, with 16 bases in between. The germline CDR1 and CDR2 sequences are MNHEY and SVGAGI.

V usage is TRBV28 and J usage is TRBJ1-2; 10 bases match TRBD1. The CDR3 totals 14 residues. Per the germline V gene, CDR1 is MDHEN and CDR2 is SYDVKM. V gave up 6 bases and J gave up 4 bases; unmatched junction bases: 5. DNA for the CDR3: TGTGCCAGCAGGCGAAGGACAGGGGGCTATGGCTACACCTTC. Translating gives CASRRRTGGYGYTF.

Details on this clone: Other nucleotide sequences from this sample produce the same CDR3. The chain uses TRBV4-1 and TRBJ1-2, with a tentative D call TRBD1 (6 bases). Germline CDR1 reads MGHRA; CDR2 reads YSYEKL. V lost 1 base, J lost 7 bases, and 16 bases lay in between. This CDR3 is built from 15 residues. This chain's CDR3 is CASSQAADRSIGYTF. The CDR3 DNA follows: TGCGCCAGCAGCCAAGCCGCCGACAGGTCGATTGGCTACACCTTC.

This chain uses TRBV11-3 with TRBJ2-7, with D possibly called TRBD1 or TRBD2 (5 bases each). Per germline, CDR1 SGHNT and CDR2 YENEEA. This CDR3 is 16 amino acids long. The ends were cut back, 4 bases at V and 6 bases at J, with 22 bases in the middle. In nucleotides, the CDR3 is TGTGCCAGCAGCTCCATGGGCCGGGACCCCAAAACCGAGCAGTACTTC. Protein product: CASSSMGRDPKTEQYF.

Many counts were recorded for this clone. The rearrangement links TRBV6-1 to TRBJ1-1; 8 bases line up with TRBD1. Per germline, CDR1 MNHNS and CDR2 SASEGT. The CDR3 is 16 amino acids. V shed 0 bases and J 1 base; nucleotides not matched to a gene: 4. The CDR3 loop is CASSEAFRGRNTEAFF. In DNA form, the CDR3 reads TGTGCCAGCAGTGAAGCCTTCAGGGGGCGGAACACTGAAGCTTTCTTT.

This chain connects TRBV7-6 to TRBJ2-3; D may be TRBD1 or TRBD2 (6 bases each). The CDR3 length is 13 residues. Trimming stripped 5 bases from V and 8 bases from J, with 14 bases between. Germline loops: CDR1 SGHVS, CDR2 FNYEAQ. In DNA form, the CDR3 reads TGTGCCAGCAGCCCCGCGGAGGGGGGTACGCAGTATTTT. Amino acid sequence: CASSPAEGGTQYF.

This clone was detected only once. The chain recombines TRBV5-4 with TRBJ2-3; D is ambiguous. The CDR3 has 13 amino acids. The V end was cut by 4 bases, the J end by 0 bases, with 6 bases between. Germline CDR1 is SGHNT and CDR2 is YYREEE (reference sequence). In DNA form, the CDR3 reads TGTGCCAGCAGCGGAATAAGCACAGATACGCAGTATTTT. This gives the protein CASSGISTDTQYF.

V and J are TRBV28 and TRBJ2-1, with TRBD1 matching 7 bases. V lost 3 bases and J lost 5; bases outside the gene matches: 7. CDR1 and CDR2 from the germline V gene are MDHEN and SYDVKM. There are 15 residues in the CDR3. The CDR3 loop is CASSLTDRLHNEQFF. CDR3 DNA: TGTGCCAGCAGTTTGACGGACAGGCTTCACAATGAGCAGTTCTTC.

The chain joins TRBV19 to TRBJ1-2, with D possibly matching TRBD1 (6 bases). CDR1 and CDR2 (germline): LNHDA, SQIVND (reference sequence). Trimming removed 5 bases at V and 1 base at J, with 11 bases between. This CDR3 has 14 residues. CDR3 amino acids: CASSVRRGNYGYTF. The CDR3 DNA reads TGTGCCAGTAGTGTCCGCAGGGGTAACTATGGCTACACCTTC.

DNA of the CDR3: TGTGCCAGCAGCGTCCAGGGATCTAAGGGGGAGCAGTACTTC. Translation: CASSVQGSKGEQYF. This sequence joins TRBV11-2 and TRBJ2-7, with D possibly being TRBD1 (5 bases). V dropped 5 bases and J dropped 7 bases, with 18 bases sitting between them. Germline V gives CDR1 SGHAT, CDR2 FQNNGV. CDR3 length: 14 residues.

Notes on this clone: An end of the junction differs from the germline gene, which may be a read error. The same CDR3 arises from other DNA sequences in this sample as well. The rearrangement uses TRBV18 and TRBJ2-1; 11 bases align to TRBD2. This CDR3 is 15 amino acids long. Germline V gene data show CDR1 as KGHSH and CDR2 as LQKENI. In DNA, the CDR3 is TGTGCTAGCTCACCCGAGACTAGCGGGATCAATGAGCAGTTCTTC. Protein product: CASSPETSGINEQFF.

This clone has a single count. V gene TRBV28 combines with J gene TRBJ1-2, with D possibly being TRBD1 (5 bases). CDR3 length: 14 amino acids. Trimming left V 6 bases short and J 3 bases short, with 14 bases between. The germline gives CDR1 MDHEN, CDR2 SYDVKM. CDR3: CASSSGGRDYGYTF. The CDR3 nucleotides read TGTGCCAGCAGCTCGGGGGGTCGGGACTATGGCTACACCTTC.